These T cell receptor beta chains were read from a single sample in a study of CD8+ T cells in alopecia areata. Clones were sequenced by immunoSEQ multiplex PCR, and TCRdb holds only the in-frame ones, with some missing. The sample includes 60,000 to 70,000 clones, 45% to 50% seen only once; the top ten take 17%. The material sequenced was CD8+ T cells sorted from blood, taken at week 0. Receptors originate from a human donor with alopecia areata. Both conserved end residues are part of each CDR3. D genes are given only for firm matches. Size values are once, few and many counts, or a class for expanded clones, and some rows have none.

D | J | size | V | CDR3 | DNA
TRBD1 | TRBJ1-2 | - | TRBV29-1 | CSSDLIWDRSNYGYTF | TGCAGCTCTGACCTGATCTGGGACAGGAGTAACTATGGCTACACCTTC
TRBD1 | TRBJ2-7 | few | TRBV29-1 | CSVEAGQGYEQYF | TGCAGCGTTGAAGCTGGACAGGGCTACGAGCAGTACTTC
- | TRBJ2-2 | - | TRBV13 | CASSVLDTGELFF | TGTGCCAGCAGCGTCCTAGACACCGGGGAGCTGTTTTTT
- | TRBJ2-7 | few | TRBV4-1 | CASSQAPDSSYEQYF | TGCGCCAGCAGCCAAGCTCCAGACAGCTCCTACGAGCAGTACTTC
- | TRBJ2-2 | - | TRBV2 | CASSRSGWAGELFF | TGTGCCAGCAGTCGGAGCGGGTGGGCCGGGGAGCTGTTTTTT
- | TRBJ1-1 | - | TRBV14 | CASSQFPETNTEAFF | TGTGCCAGCAGCCAATTCCCGGAAACGAACACTGAAGCTTTCTTT
- | TRBJ2-6 | few | TRBV4-1 | CASSQDISGANVLTF | TGCGCCAGCAGCCAAGATATCTCTGGGGCCAACGTCCTGACTTTC
TRBD1 | TRBJ2-2 | - | TRBV27 | CASSWGQGVGELFF | TGTGCCAGCAGTTGGGGACAGGGCGTCGGGGAGCTGTTTTTT
TRBD1 | TRBJ2-7 | few | TRBV19 | CASRQGAYEQYF | TGTGCCAGTAGACAGGGGGCTTACGAGCAGTACTTC
TRBD1 | TRBJ1-1 | - | TRBV13 | CASSPRGQGDAFF | TGTGCCAGCAGCCCACGGGGACAGGGGGACGCTTTCTTT
- | TRBJ1-1 | once | TRBV4-2 | CASSQGGSIGAFF | TGTGCCAGCAGCCAAGGGGGATCTATTGGAGCTTTCTTT
TRBD1 | TRBJ2-3 | - | TRBV7-9 | CASRPGTATTDTQYF | TGTGCCAGCAGGCCCGGGACAGCAACCACAGATACGCAGTATTTT
- | TRBJ2-1 | many | TRBV27 | CASRGLTYNEQFF | TGTGCCAGCAGGGGACTGACATACAATGAGCAGTTCTTC
- | TRBJ2-4 | - | TRBV14 | CASSQLGNIQYF | TGTGCCAGCAGCCAACTGGGTAACATTCAGTACTTC
- | TRBJ1-5 | - | TRBV9 | CASSVGYNQPQHF | TGTGCCAGCAGCGTAGGGTATAATCAGCCCCAGCATTTT
TRBD2 | TRBJ2-7 | - | TRBV2 | CATQLAGIYEQYF | TGTGCCACGCAACTAGCGGGAATCTACGAGCAGTACTTC
- | TRBJ1-1 | many | TRBV6-1 | CASSHTENTEAFF | TGTGCCAGCAGCCATACAGAGAACACTGAAGCTTTCTTT
- | TRBJ1-1 | few | TRBV29-1 | CSVVKMRVKNTEAFF | TGCAGCGTTGTGAAGATGCGTGTCAAGAACACTGAAGCTTTCTTT
- | TRBJ1-5 | - | TRBV29-1 | CSVVLPGDGNQPQHF | TGCAGCGTTGTACTTCCAGGGGACGGCAATCAGCCCCAGCATTTT
TRBD1 | TRBJ1-5 | - | TRBV19 | CASSILGRTGNTQPQHF | TGTGCCAGTAGCATCCTGGGGAGGACAGGGAACACTCAGCCCCAGCATTTT
- | TRBJ1-2 | many | TRBV7-2 | CASSTLPRENYGYTF | TGTGCCAGCAGCACGTTGCCCCGGGAGAACTATGGCTACACCTTC
TRBD2 | TRBJ2-1 | few | TRBV9 | CASSVASRRTSGNEQFF | TGTGCCAGCAGCGTAGCTTCCCGGCGGACTAGCGGCAATGAGCAGTTCTTC
- | TRBJ1-2 | - | TRBV5-1 | CASSIQDWGYGYTF | TGCGCCAGCAGCATACAGGACTGGGGCTATGGCTACACCTTC
TRBD2 | TRBJ2-1 | few | TRBV29-1 | CSVDLLGREHPEEQFF | TGCAGCGTTGACCTGCTTGGGCGGGAGCACCCGGAGGAGCAGTTCTTC
TRBD1 | TRBJ2-7 | - | TRBV6-1 | CASSVTGTDYYEQYF | TGTGCCAGCAGTGTAACCGGGACAGACTACTACGAGCAGTACTTC
- | TRBJ2-7 | - | TRBV15 | CATSRGAVRQYF | TGTGCCACCAGCAGAGGGGCAGTCCGGCAGTACTTC
- | TRBJ1-1 | once | TRBV9 | CASSVWGTSNTEAFF | TGTGCCAGCAGCGTATGGGGGACTTCAAACACTGAAGCTTTCTTT
- | TRBJ2-7 | few | TRBV7-9 | CASSSGSSYEQYF | TGTGCCAGCAGCTCGGGGTCGTCCTACGAGCAGTACTTC
- | TRBJ2-3 | - | TRBV7-9 | CASSLNPSTDTQYF | TGTGCCAGCAGCTTAAATCCTAGTACAGATACGCAGTATTTT
- | TRBJ1-5 | many | TRBV19 | CASSIASREQRGQPQHF | TGTGCCAGTAGTATCGCTTCCAGGGAGCAGAGAGGACAGCCCCAGCATTTT
TRBD2 | TRBJ2-3 | - | TRBV6-5 | CASSRLAGDTDTQYF | TGTGCCAGCAGTCGACTAGCGGGAGACACAGATACGCAGTATTTT
TRBD2 | TRBJ2-4 | - | TRBV30 | CAWSPQGAGRSSIQYF | TGTGCCTGGAGTCCCCAGGGAGCGGGAAGGTCGTCCATTCAGTACTTC
- | TRBJ2-6 | many | TRBV6-5 | CASSGGTGGANVLTF | TGTGCCAGCAGTGGTGGGACTGGTGGGGCCAACGTCCTGACTTTC
TRBD2 | TRBJ2-2 | few | TRBV27 | CASSYKLAGGPGGELFF | TGTGCCAGCAGTTATAAACTAGCGGGAGGGCCTGGCGGGGAGCTGTTTTTT
- | TRBJ2-1 | - | TRBV7-2 | CASSLSDGNEQFF | TGTGCCAGCAGCTTAAGTGATGGCAATGAGCAGTTCTTC
- | TRBJ1-1 | once | TRBV4-2 | CASSQPAGRHGNTEAFF | TGTGCCAGCAGCCAACCCGCGGGACGACACGGGAACACTGAAGCTTTCTTT
TRBD2 | TRBJ2-7 | few | TRBV29-1 | CSVEDGLAGVEQYF | TGCAGCGTTGAAGACGGACTAGCGGGAGTCGAGCAGTACTTC
TRBD2 | TRBJ2-5 | few | TRBV28 | CASNQPGLAGEETQYF | TGTGCCAGCAACCAACCGGGACTAGCGGGAGAAGAGACCCAGTACTTC
TRBD2 | TRBJ2-7 | few | TRBV7-8 | CASSPGTSASYEQYF | TGTGCCAGCAGCCCAGGGACTAGCGCCTCCTACGAGCAGTACTTC
TRBD1 | TRBJ2-3 | - | TRBV6-6 | CASSLTGGRTDTQYF | TGTGCCAGCAGCCTTACAGGGGGTCGCACAGATACGCAGTATTTT
- | TRBJ2-3 | - | TRBV7-2 | CASSLVGGTHTDTQYF | TGTGCCAGCAGCTTAGTTGGGGGCACCCACACAGATACGCAGTATTTT
TRBD1 | TRBJ1-2 | - | TRBV19 | CASSISGGNGYTF | TGTGCCAGTAGTATTTCAGGGGGCAATGGCTACACCTTC
TRBD2 | TRBJ2-7 | few | TRBV5-1 | CASSLNSGPQREQYF | TGCGCCAGCAGCTTAAATAGCGGGCCCCAAAGGGAGCAGTACTTC
- | TRBJ1-5 | - | TRBV4-1 | CASSQEPRDGIQPQHF | TGCGCCAGCAGCCAAGAACCCAGGGATGGTATTCAGCCCCAGCATTTT
- | TRBJ2-6 | - | TRBV11-2 | CASSLPRGANVLTF | TGTGCCAGCAGCTTACCGAGAGGGGCCAACGTCCTGACTTTC
TRBD2 | TRBJ2-3 | - | TRBV4-1 | CASSQERSGRFADTQYF | TGCGCCAGCAGCCAAGAAAGGAGCGGGAGGTTCGCAGATACGCAGTATTTT
- | TRBJ1-2 | - | TRBV2 | CARGRDQEGYTF | TGTGCCAGGGGTCGGGACCAGGAAGGCTACACCTTC
- | TRBJ1-2 | - | TRBV29-1 | CSVVGGSYGYTF | TGCAGCGTTGTGGGGGGTAGCTATGGCTACACCTTC
TRBD1 | TRBJ2-2 | few | TRBV6-5 | CASRQGRPNTGELFF | TGTGCCAGCCGACAGGGCAGGCCGAACACCGGGGAGCTGTTTTTT
- | TRBJ2-1 | many | TRBV9 | CASSVGLTLGNEQFF | TGTGCCAGCAGCGTAGGTCTAACTCTGGGCAATGAGCAGTTCTTC
- | TRBJ2-5 | - | TRBV29-1 | CSVEDPYQETQYF | TGCAGCGTTGAAGACCCTTACCAAGAGACCCAGTACTTC